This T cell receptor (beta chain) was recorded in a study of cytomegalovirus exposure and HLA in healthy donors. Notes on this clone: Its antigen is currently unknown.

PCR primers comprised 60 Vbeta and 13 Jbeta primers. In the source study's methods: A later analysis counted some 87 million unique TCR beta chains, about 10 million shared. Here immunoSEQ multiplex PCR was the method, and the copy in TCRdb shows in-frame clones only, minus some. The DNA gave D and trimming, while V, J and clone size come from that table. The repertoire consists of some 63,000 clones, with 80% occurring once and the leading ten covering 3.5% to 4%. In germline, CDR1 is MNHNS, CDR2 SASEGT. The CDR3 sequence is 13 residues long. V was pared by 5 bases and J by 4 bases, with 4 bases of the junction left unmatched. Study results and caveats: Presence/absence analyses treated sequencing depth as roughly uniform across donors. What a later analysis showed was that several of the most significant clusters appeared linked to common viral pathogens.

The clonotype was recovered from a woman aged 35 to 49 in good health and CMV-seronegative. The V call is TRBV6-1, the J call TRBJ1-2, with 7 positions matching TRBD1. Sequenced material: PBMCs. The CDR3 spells CASSSDRTYGYTF. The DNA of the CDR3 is TGTGCCAGCAGTTCGGACAGGACCTATGGCTACACCTTC.